Listed here is a single T cell receptor beta chain. Its antigen remains unknown. This sample was taken from a study of cytomegalovirus exposure and HLA in healthy donors. General study findings and limits: Accurate HLA-A and HLA-B prediction from TCR beta sequences was reported for most subjects. Later analysis showed most CMV-associated TCR beta chains appearing HLA-restricted. Presence/absence comparisons presumed near-even sequencing depth among donors.

The PCR ran on 60 Vbeta and 13 Jbeta primers. Profiling relied on immunoSEQ multiplex PCR, and the TCRdb table lists in-frame clones only, not all of them. The sample has some 100,000 clones, 60% to 80% seen once. Trimming removed 5 bases from V and 5 bases from J; junction bases left unmatched: 12. Germline assignment: CDR1 KGHSH and CDR2 LQKENI. CDR3 length: 15 residues. The chain links TRBV18 to TRBJ2-7; 7 bases align to TRBD1. The receptor was isolated from a woman under 30 in good health and CMV-seropositive. The sequencing input was PBMCs. For the CDR3, the DNA is TGTGCCAGCTCAGTGGAACAGGGGTCTTCTAACGAGCAGTACTTC. Translation gives CASSVEQGSSNEQYF.